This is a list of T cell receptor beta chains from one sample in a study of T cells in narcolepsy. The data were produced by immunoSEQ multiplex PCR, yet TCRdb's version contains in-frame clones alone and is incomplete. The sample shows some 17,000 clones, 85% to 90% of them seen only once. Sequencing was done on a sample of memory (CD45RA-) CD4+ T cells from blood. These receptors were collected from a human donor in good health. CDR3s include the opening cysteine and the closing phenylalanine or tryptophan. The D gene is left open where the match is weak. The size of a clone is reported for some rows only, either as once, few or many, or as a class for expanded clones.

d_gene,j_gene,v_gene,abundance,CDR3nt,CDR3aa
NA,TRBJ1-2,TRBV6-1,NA,TGTGCCAGCAGTGAGGGGCCTAACTATGGCTACACCTTC,CASSEGPNYGYTF
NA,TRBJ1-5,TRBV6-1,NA,TGTGCCAGCAGTGAAGCTTCGGGCACTCAGCCCCAGCATTTT,CASSEASGTQPQHF
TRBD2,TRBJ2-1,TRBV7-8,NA,TGTGCCAGCAGCCCAAGGACTAGCGGGACCCATGAGCAGTTCTTC,CASSPRTSGTHEQFF
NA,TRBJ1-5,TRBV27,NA,TGTGCCAGCAGGGGGTATAGCAATCAGCCCCAGCATTTT,CASRGYSNQPQHF
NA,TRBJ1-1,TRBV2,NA,TGTGCCAGCCGCCCCTACTTGAACACTGAAGCTTTCTTT,CASRPYLNTEAFF
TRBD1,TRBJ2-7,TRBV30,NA,TGTGCCTGGAGTTCCGTGACAGGGGGCTACGAGCAGTACTTC,CAWSSVTGGYEQYF
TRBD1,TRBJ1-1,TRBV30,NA,TGTGCCTGGAGGATAGACAGGGTTTCCACTGAAGCTTTCTTT,CAWRIDRVSTEAFF
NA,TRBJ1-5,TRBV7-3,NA,TGTGCCAGCAGCTCCTCCCCACGGGCGCGTCATCAGCCCCAGCATTTT,CASSSSPRARHQPQHF
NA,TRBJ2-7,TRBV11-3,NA,TGTGCCAGCAGCGCTACCAGGGGCAGAGCCTACGAGCAGTACTTC,CASSATRGRAYEQYF
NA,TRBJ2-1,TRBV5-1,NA,TGCGCCAGCAGCTGGCGAGACAATGAGCAGTTCTTC,CASSWRDNEQFF
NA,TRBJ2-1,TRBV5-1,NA,TGCGCCAGCAGCCAAAATTTACTGGGGAACATAAATGAGCAGTTCTTC,CASSQNLLGNINEQFF
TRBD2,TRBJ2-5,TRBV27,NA,TGTGCCAGCAGTTGGAGGATAGGGAGACTAGCGGAGATACAAGAGACCCAGTACTTC,CASSWRIGRLAEIQETQYF
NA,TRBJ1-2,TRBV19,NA,TGTGCCAGTAGTTACAGGTCCATAAACTATGGCTACACCTTC,CASSYRSINYGYTF
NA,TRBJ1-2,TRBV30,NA,TGTGCCTGGAGTCCCTTCGGAGGGTCCTCCGGCTACACCTTC,CAWSPFGGSSGYTF
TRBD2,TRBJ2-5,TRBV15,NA,TGTGCCACCAGCAGAGATCTCGTGACTAGCGGTAAAGAGACCCAGTACTTC,CATSRDLVTSGKETQYF
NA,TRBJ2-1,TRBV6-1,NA,TGTGCCAGCCTGTTTGGGGTTTCTAATGAGCAGTTCTTC,CASLFGVSNEQFF
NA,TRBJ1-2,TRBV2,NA,TGTGCCAGCAGTGAAGGGAGGGGCGGAAGTGGCTACACCTTC,CASSEGRGGSGYTF
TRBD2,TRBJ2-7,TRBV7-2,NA,TGTGCCAGCAGCTTAGTTGGGGGGAGGGTCTCCGAGCAGTACTTC,CASSLVGGRVSEQYF
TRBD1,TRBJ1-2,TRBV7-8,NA,TGTGCCAGCAGCTTAGCGTCCCTCACCACGACAGGGATGAGGAGGATCACCTTC,CASSLASLTTTGMRRITF
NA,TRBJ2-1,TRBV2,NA,TGTGCCAGCACGAACTGGGCTAATGAGCAGTTCTTC,CASTNWANEQFF
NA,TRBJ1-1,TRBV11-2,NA,TGTGCCAGCAGCCTCCATGAAGTTGCCGCCATGAACACTGAAGCTTTCTTT,CASSLHEVAAMNTEAFF
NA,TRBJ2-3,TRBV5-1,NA,TGCGCCAGCAGCCCAGGGTCGTGGGTCACAGATACGCAGTATTTT,CASSPGSWVTDTQYF
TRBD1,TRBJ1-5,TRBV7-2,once,TGTGCCAGCAGTTTGGGACAGTTATATCAGCCCCAGCATTTT,CASSLGQLYQPQHF
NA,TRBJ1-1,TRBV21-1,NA,TGTGCCAGCAGCAAGGGGGCAGGGGGCGTAATTGGTAGCACTGAAGCTTTCTTT,CASSKGAGGVIGSTEAFF
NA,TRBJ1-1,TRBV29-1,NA,TGCAGCGTTGGAGCAATTCACACTGAAGCTTTCTTT,CSVGAIHTEAFF
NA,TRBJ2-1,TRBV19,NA,TGTGCCAGTAGAGGGACGGTTTACAATGAGCAGTTCTTC,CASRGTVYNEQFF
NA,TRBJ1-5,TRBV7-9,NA,TGTGCCAGCAGCTTGGGGGGGGGTCAGCCCCAGCATTTT,CASSLGGGQPQHF
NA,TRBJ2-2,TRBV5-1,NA,TGCGCCAGCAGCTTTGTGAACACCGGGGAGCTGTTTTTT,CASSFVNTGELFF
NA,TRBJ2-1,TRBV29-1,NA,TGCAGCGTTGCTCGGGACCCAACTTACAATGAGCAGTTCTTC,CSVARDPTYNEQFF
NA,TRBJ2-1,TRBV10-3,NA,TGTGCCATCAGTGAGTCACGCCGTCACTCCTACAATGAGCAGTTCTTC,CAISESRRHSYNEQFF
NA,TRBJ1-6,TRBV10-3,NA,TGTGCCACCAGTGAAGAGATGGACTACTATAATTCACCCCTCCACTTT,CATSEEMDYYNSPLHF
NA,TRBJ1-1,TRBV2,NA,TGTGCCAGCAGAGGGGACGGGAACACTGAAGCTTTCTTT,CASRGDGNTEAFF
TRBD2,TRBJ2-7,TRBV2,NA,TGTGCCAGCAGTTTAGCGGGGGGCAACTACGAGCAGTACTTC,CASSLAGGNYEQYF
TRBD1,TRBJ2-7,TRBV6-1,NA,TGTGCCAGCAAAGGGACAGCGAGCTACGAGCAGTACTTC,CASKGTASYEQYF
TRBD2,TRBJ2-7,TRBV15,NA,TGTGCCACCAGCAGAGATTTGGCGGGTCCAGCGGGAGGGTCCTACGAGCAGTACTTC,CATSRDLAGPAGGSYEQYF
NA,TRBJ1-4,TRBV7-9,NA,TGTGCCAGCAGCTTAGCGGGGGCCTATGAAAAACTGTTTTTT,CASSLAGAYEKLFF
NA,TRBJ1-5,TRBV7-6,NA,TGTGCCAGCAGCTTACCTGAACAGCCCCAGCATTTT,CASSLPEQPQHF
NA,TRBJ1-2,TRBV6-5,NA,TGTGCCAGCAGTCTTCAGACAGGCTATGGCTACACCTTC,CASSLQTGYGYTF
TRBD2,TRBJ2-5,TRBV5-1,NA,TGCGCCAGCAAGCTCGGGACTAGTCGGTTGTTGCGGCAAGAGACCCAGTACTTC,CASKLGTSRLLRQETQYF
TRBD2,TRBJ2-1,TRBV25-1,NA,TGTGCCAGCAGTGCCGGCCTTGCTGGCGGGGGGGCCCACAATGAGCAGTTCTTC,CASSAGLAGGGAHNEQFF
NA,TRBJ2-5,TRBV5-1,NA,TGCGCCAGCAGCTACCCGTCCCGGGGAGGGGGGAATGAAGAGACCCAGTACTTC,CASSYPSRGGGNEETQYF
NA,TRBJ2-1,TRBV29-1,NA,TGCAGCGTTGGTCGGGCAGACAATGAGCAGTTCTTC,CSVGRADNEQFF
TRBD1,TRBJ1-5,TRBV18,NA,TGTGCCAGCTCACCATTAGGGACAGGGGCGAATCAGCCCCAGCATTTT,CASSPLGTGANQPQHF
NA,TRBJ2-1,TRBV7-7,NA,TGTGCTAGCAGCTTAAATGGGGGCAATGAGCAGTTCTTC,CASSLNGGNEQFF
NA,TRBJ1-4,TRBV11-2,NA,TGTGCCAGCAGCTTAGTCGGGGGGCGGGTTGAAAAACTGTTTTTT,CASSLVGGRVEKLFF
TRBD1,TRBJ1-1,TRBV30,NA,TGTGCCTGTTCGCAAGGAGGGGGCGCGATGAACACTGAAGCTTTCTTT,CACSQGGGAMNTEAFF
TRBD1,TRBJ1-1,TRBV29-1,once,TGCAGCGTTGGACAGGGGGGGTCTGAAGCTTTCTTT,CSVGQGGSEAFF